One and the same sample provided the 29 T cell receptor beta chains below, sequenced in a study of CD8 T cells in ankylosing spondylitis. Their antigen targets remain unknown. TCRdb re-analysed the 5' RACE reads in MiXCR, keeping a single row per CDR3 protein. The sample shows 400,000 to 450,000 distinct CDR3 sequences, roughly 17% of them seen only once. Study findings and constraints: Blood of patients with ankylosing spondylitis appeared to be characterized by a TCR beta motif of about 8 highly homologous variants.

The sequenced sample consisted of blood, either unsorted or a sorted T cell fraction (not recorded which). The receptors derive from a male donor with ankylosing spondylitis.

This clonotype showed up just a few times. The J gene is TRBJ2-2, the V gene TRBV6-5; a weak D match, TRBD2 (6 bases). Deletions cut 0 bases from V and 8 bases from J, with 16 bases between. This CDR3 is built from 16 residues. CDR1 MNHEY and CDR2 SVGAGI come from the germline V gene. In DNA, the CDR3 is TGTGCCAGCAGTTACTCGGTTGGCGGAGGAGGGGGGGAGCTGTTTTTT. It yields the protein CASSYSVGGGGGELFF.

This clonotype was seen only a few times. The V and J genes are TRBV12-3 or TRBV12-4 and TRBJ1-1; maybe TRBD1 (5 bases). The V and J ends lost 7 bases and 0 bases respectively, with 12 bases between them. The CDR3 has 14 residues. The CDR3 sequence is CASTMGQLNTEAFF. CDR3 sequence (DNA): TGTGCCAGCACTATGGGGCAGCTGAACACTGAAGCTTTCTTT.

There are a few counts of this clonotype. V and J are TRBV6-1 and TRBJ1-2; TRBD1 agrees at 8 bases. Germline-derived CDR1 and CDR2 are MNHNS and SASEGT. V trimming: 2 bases; J trimming: 6 bases; junction bases outside the gene matches: 5. The CDR3 is 14 amino acids. In nucleotides, the CDR3 is TGTGCCAGCAGTGAACGCTCAGGGGGCGATGGCTACACCTTC. It codes for CASSERSGGDGYTF.

V and J are TRBV29-1 and TRBJ2-2; TRBD1 or TRBD2 may be the D gene (6 bases each). The germline V and J ends were trimmed by 7 bases and 5 bases, with 20 bases remaining between them. The CDR3 consists of 15 residues. Germline CDR1 SQVTM, CDR2 ANQGSEA. The CDR3 sequence: CSALGPGAGTGELFF. CDR3 nucleotides: TGCAGCGCCCTAGGGCCGGGGGCCGGAACCGGGGAGCTGTTTTTT.

This clonotype has more than one count but fewer than ten. The CDR3 loop reads CSAQGTEAFF. CDR3 in DNA: TGCAGCGCCCAAGGCACTGAAGCTTTCTTT. This chain uses TRBV29-1 with TRBJ1-1; D gene uncertain. V was pared by 7 bases and J by 4 bases, with 7 bases between. The CDR3 contains 10 residues. CDR1 is SQVTM, CDR2 ANQGSEA, per germline.

The chain carries TRBV5-8 and TRBJ2-4; 9 bases match TRBD1. Germline CDR1 SGHTS, CDR2 YDEGEE. The junction had 8 bases not matched to a gene; V was cut back by 0 bases and J by 7 bases. The CDR3 totals 16 residues. CDR3 nucleotide sequence: TGTGCCAGCAGCTTGGTGGTGACAGGGGGGATGAACATTCAGTACTTC. It specifies CASSLVVTGGMNIQYF.

In its sample, this clonotype was seen many times. This chain joins TRBV27 and TRBJ1-3; D call uncertain. With 4 bases removed from V and 0 bases from J, the gap between germline ends came to 7 bases. The CDR3 contains 14 residues. The germline CDR1 and CDR2 sequences are MNHEY and SMNVEV (reference sequence). CDR3 nucleotide sequence: TGTGCCAGCAGTTACTCGAGCTCTGGAAACACCATATATTTT. Translation: CASSYSSSGNTIYF.

This clonotype occurred a few times. The chain couples TRBV6-5 to TRBJ2-2; no clear D. Per germline, CDR1 MNHEY and CDR2 SVGAGI. V shed 2 bases and J shed 0 bases, with 4 bases lying between them. CDR3 length equals 14 residues. The CDR3 DNA is TGTGCCAGCAGTTACCAGGCGAACACCGGGGAGCTGTTTTTT. It codes for CASSYQANTGELFF.

The V call is TRBV4-2, the J call TRBJ2-4, with a weak D call TRBD1 (6 bases). This CDR3 comprises 15 residues. V lost 0 bases and J 2 bases, leaving 8 bases between the germline ends. The germline CDR1 and CDR2 sequences are LGHNA and YNFKEQ. The CDR3 nucleotides are TGTGCCAGCAGCCAAGAACAGGGTTCCAAAAACATTCAGTACTTC. Translated: CASSQEQGSKNIQYF.

This chain joins TRBV27 and TRBJ2-5, with 8 bases aligning to TRBD2. Germline values: CDR1 MNHEY, CDR2 SMNVEV (reference sequence). The CDR3 runs to 14 residues. The V and J ends lost 6 bases and 5 bases, in that order; junction bases with no gene match: 8. The CDR3 sequence is CASSYRGGWETQYF. CDR3 coding DNA: TGTGCCAGCAGCTACCGGGGGGGCTGGGAGACCCAGTACTTC.

V gene TRBV6-1 combines with J gene TRBJ2-1, with TRBD1 matching 11 bases. Trimming removed 7 bases from V and 9 bases from J; junction bases left unmatched: 14. This CDR3 spans 16 amino acids. The V gene's germline CDR1 is MNHNS and CDR2 SASEGT. CDR3: CASTAPGQGGRGEQFF. The CDR3 DNA is TGTGCCAGCACCGCCCCGGGACAGGGGGGAAGGGGTGAGCAGTTCTTC.

In its sample, this clonotype was seen a few times. The chain links TRBV11-3 to TRBJ2-2, with 12 bases identical to TRBD2. V gave up 3 bases and J gave up 6 bases; unmatched junction bases: 5. The V gene's germline CDR1 is SGHNT and CDR2 YENEEA. The length of the CDR3 is 16 residues. CDR3 in amino acids: CASSFLAGGAAGELFF. The CDR3 DNA sequence: TGTGCCAGCAGCTTCCTAGCGGGGGGGGCTGCCGGGGAGCTGTTTTTT.

This clonotype was recorded once. The chain has TRBV2 and TRBJ2-7; TRBD1 aligns across 7 bases. V shed 6 bases, J shed 3 bases, and the junction held 8 bases outside the gene matches. CDR1 and CDR2 (germline): SNHLY, FYNNEI. This CDR3 is 14 amino acids long. CDR3 DNA: TGTGCCAGCAGCCGTAGACAGGGAAACTACGAGCAGTACTTC. It specifies CASSRRQGNYEQYF.

V gene TRBV9 combines with J gene TRBJ2-2, with TRBD1 matching 10 bases. J gave up 6 bases and V 0 bases, and 8 bases lay outside the gene matches. This CDR3 has 17 amino acids. CDR1 SGDLS and CDR2 YYNGEE come from the germline V gene. The CDR3 DNA follows: TGTGCCAGCAGCGTAGTACCCGGACAGGGGGTTTCCGGGGAGCTGTTTTTT. It codes for CASSVVPGQGVSGELFF.

This clonotype turned up a few times. This chain connects TRBV20-1 to TRBJ2-1, with 7 nucleotides matching TRBD1. The CDR3 covers 12 residues. V lost 6 bases to trimming and J lost 9 bases; unmatched junction nucleotides: 8. Germline CDR1 DFQATT, CDR2 SNEGSKA (reference sequence). The CDR3 DNA reads TGCAGTGCGTCAAGGGACAGTGGTGAGCAGTTCTTC. Translation gives CSASRDSGEQFF.

This clonotype was observed a handful of times. This may stem from a read error, because a much larger clone lies one nucleotide away. The chain carries TRBV4-2 and TRBJ1-5, with unresolved D. There are 13 residues in the CDR3. The germline V and J ends were trimmed by 2 bases and 0 bases, with 2 bases remaining between them. Germline CDR1 LGHNA, CDR2 YNFKEQ. For the CDR3, the DNA is TGTGCCAGCAGCCAAAATAGCAATCAGCCCCAGCATTTT. Translated, it gives CASSQNSNQPQHF.

The rearrangement links TRBV7-2 to TRBJ2-2; D uncertain. The CDR3 loop spans 13 amino acids. V lost 2 bases, J lost 6 bases, and 7 bases lay in between. From germline, CDR1 is SGHTA and CDR2 FQGNSA. The CDR3 protein is CASSLQVAGELFF. The DNA of the CDR3 is TGTGCCAGCAGCTTACAGGTGGCCGGGGAGCTGTTTTTT.

This chain joins TRBV7-3 and TRBJ2-2; D ambiguous. Deletions cut 8 bases from V and 0 bases from J, with 7 bases between. Germline CDR1 reads SGHTA; CDR2 reads FQGTGA. The CDR3 runs 13 residues. CDR3 bases: TGTGCCAGCGGTCAGGCGAACACCGGGGAGCTGTTTTTT. Translating it yields CASGQANTGELFF.

This chain links TRBV9 with TRBJ1-2; D perhaps matches TRBD1 (6 bases). The CDR3 extends over 16 amino acids. The V gene's germline CDR1 is SGDLS and CDR2 YYNGEE. Trimming stripped 4 bases from V and 4 bases from J, with 20 bases between. The CDR3 sequence is CASSPWGGAGGYGYTF. CDR3 nucleotides: TGTGCCAGCAGCCCCTGGGGGGGGGCGGGGGGCTATGGCTACACCTTC.

Only a few counts were recorded for this clonotype. The chain carries TRBV11-2 and TRBJ2-4; 7 positions match TRBD1. V was clipped by 5 bases and J by 8 bases; unmatched bases: 3. Germline-derived CDR1 and CDR2 are SGHAT and FQNNGV. The CDR3 is 12 residues long. In nucleotides, the CDR3 is TGTGCCAGCAGCCCCCAGGGGGACATTCAGTACTTC. It translates to CASSPQGDIQYF.

This clonotype was detected many times. The genes are TRBV20-1 and TRBJ2-7; the D call may be TRBD1 or TRBD2 (5 bases each). V was clipped by 6 bases and J by 2 bases, with 23 bases between them. CDR3 length equals 16 residues. The V gene's germline CDR1 is DFQATT and CDR2 SNEGSKA (reference sequence). The CDR3 DNA reads as TGCAGTGCCCCGGGAACCGGGACCGATATAACCTACGAGCAGTACTTC. Translation gives CSAPGTGTDITYEQYF.

This clonotype was detected a few times. The rearrangement links TRBV5-5 to TRBJ2-7, with a weak D call TRBD1 (5 bases). Deletions cut 4 bases from V and 0 bases from J, with 11 bases between. Looked up from germline, CDR1 is SGHKS and CDR2 is YYEKEE (reference sequence). This CDR3 is 14 amino acids long. In nucleotides, the CDR3 is TGTGCCAGCAGCACGGCAGGGTCCTCCTACGAGCAGTACTTC. Protein: CASSTAGSSYEQYF.

The chain couples TRBV5-1 to TRBJ2-7; no clear D. The CDR3 runs to 14 residues. Trimming shortened V by 0 bases and J by 6 bases, and 13 bases separated the two germline ends. CDR1 and CDR2 from the germline V gene are SGHRS and YFSETQ. The CDR3 reads CASSLEGSYAEQYF. The CDR3 coding sequence is TGCGCCAGCAGCTTGGAGGGCAGCTACGCCGAGCAGTACTTC.

The chain is built from TRBV30 and TRBJ1-6, with D unresolved. The germline V and J ends were trimmed by 0 bases and 5 bases, with 14 bases remaining between them. The germline V gene has CDR1 GTSNPN and CDR2 SVGIG (reference sequence). The CDR3 has 16 residues. The CDR3 nucleotides are TGTGCCTGGAGTGTAGCGGGGTTGAGGGATAATTCACCCCTCCACTTT. Its protein is CAWSVAGLRDNSPLHF.

This clonotype was counted a few times. The chain couples TRBV12-3 or TRBV12-4 to TRBJ2-3; TRBD2 matches 13 bases. This CDR3 has 18 residues. V was pared by 5 bases and J by 1 base, with 9 bases of the junction left unmatched. CDR3: CASSPKRTSGGRTDTQYF. The CDR3 DNA is TGTGCCAGCAGTCCAAAAAGGACTAGCGGGGGACGCACAGATACGCAGTATTTT.

V and J are TRBV6-6 and TRBJ2-3; D gene unclear. V was pared by 2 bases and J by 2 bases, with 2 bases between. Germline CDR1 reads MNHNY; CDR2 reads SVGAGI (reference sequence). This CDR3 has 12 amino acids. CDR3 bases: TGTGCCAGCAGTTACACCACAGATACGCAGTATTTT. Translated, it gives CASSYTTDTQYF.

This clonotype was observed a handful of times. The V call is TRBV20-1, the J call TRBJ2-3, with 14 bases fitting TRBD2. V lost 3 bases to trimming and J lost 2 bases; unmatched junction nucleotides: 10. In germline, CDR1 is DFQATT, CDR2 SNEGSKA (reference sequence). The CDR3 loop spans 18 amino acids. CDR3 DNA sequence: TGCAGTGCTAGGGCCGGGACTAGCGGGAGCCTACTCACAGATACGCAGTATTTT. Translating gives CSARAGTSGSLLTDTQYF.

The CDR3 protein is CASSYRTPGTDTQYF. The CDR3 coding sequence is TGTGCCAGCAGTTATAGGACCCCGGGCACAGATACGCAGTATTTT. The V call is TRBV6-5, the J call TRBJ2-3, with no clear D. This CDR3 comprises 15 residues. Germline V gene sequence: CDR1 MNHEY, CDR2 SVGAGI. With 3 bases removed from V and 1 base from J, the gap between germline ends came to 11 bases.

This clonotype was seen only a few times. The rearrangement links TRBV5-5 to TRBJ2-7, with 8 positions matching TRBD1. From germline, CDR1 is SGHKS and CDR2 YYEKEE (reference sequence). The CDR3 totals 14 residues. V was clipped by 5 bases and J by 4 bases; unmatched bases: 8. The DNA for the CDR3 is TGTGCCAGCAGATACCTTGGACAGGGTTACGAGCAGTACTTC. Its protein is CASRYLGQGYEQYF.